This T cell receptor beta chain was recovered during a study of early T cells in non-severe SARS-CoV-2 infection. On the study more broadly: The authors sequenced bulk RNA from unsorted whole blood, leaving chains unpaired.

Looked up from germline, CDR1 is GTSNPN and CDR2 is SVGIG (reference sequence). V trimming: 1 base; J trimming: 5 bases; junction bases outside the gene matches: 4. The CDR3 has 13 residues. Unique molecular identifiers were attached to individual cDNA molecules. MiXCR, run by TCRdb on the 5' RACE reads, gives a single entry per CDR3 protein. The table shows approximately 68,000 distinct CDR3 sequences, with 10% occurring only once. Here the sequenced sample was whole blood, taken at baseline. The clonotype comes from an adult who was a healthcare worker with PCR-confirmed SARS-CoV-2 infection or an uninfected control (not recorded which). This chain joins TRBV30 and TRBJ2-7; 8 bases fit TRBD1. CDR3 residues: CAWSGTGTDEQYF. CDR3 nucleotide sequence: TGTGCCTGGAGTGGGACAGGGACTGACGAGCAGTACTTC.